This TCR beta chain appears in the sequencing data of a study of tumor-infiltrating lymphocytes in primary liver carcinoma. The wider study: The study reported T1-T3 N0M0 tumors spanning 4.2 to 10 cm.

Extraction of RNA together with DNA used roughly 20-33 mg of unsorted bulk tissue. This clonotype has at least ten counts. Its antigen is currently unknown. CDR1 is MNHNY and CDR2 is SVGAGI in the germline V gene (reference sequence). Trimming shortened V by 5 bases and J by 11 bases, and 14 bases separated the two germline ends. This CDR3 contains 12 residues. Overall study findings and caveats: Found in all five tumor regions were only about 7-24% of top clones.

Reverse transcription of roughly 0.45 ug total RNA with a constant-region primer produced TCR beta cDNA. ARM-PCR was slightly modified, and three nested multiplex PCR rounds with it gave rise to the TCR beta libraries. Running ten to eleven cycles apiece, the first two PCR rounds relied on TRBV1-TRBV30 forward primers together with a C-beta reverse primer. TCRdb reprocessed the multiplex PCR reads with MiXCR, giving one entry per CDR3 protein. The table records approximately 40,000 distinct CDR3 sequences, around 72% of them present only once. The clonotype comes from a man in his forties or fifties with primary liver carcinoma and hepatitis B virus infection. The chain links TRBV6-6 to TRBJ2-3; possibly TRBD2 for D (5 bases). What was sequenced was liver tumor tissue from sampling region 2. Subset of the sample: tumor region T2, inferior pole. The CDR3 region is CASSPDSILQYF. The CDR3 DNA sequence: TGTGCCAGCAGTCCGGACTCCATTCTGCAGTATTTT.